This TCR beta chain is from a study of blood T cell repertoires in COVID-19. Across the study: There were acute and convalescent COVID-19 samples, and they came from the United States, Italy and Spain.

TCRdb's table, derived via immunoSEQ multiplex PCR, lists solely in-frame clones and lacks some. This sample has tens of thousands of clones, with approximately 88% found just once. Sequenced: peripheral blood. This TCR was sampled from an elderly man with acute or convalescent COVID-19.

In DNA form, the CDR3 reads TGTGCCAGCAGCTCCGGGACAGGGGGAAACACCATATATTTT. This codes for CASSSGTGGNTIYF. The chain links TRBV7-8 to TRBJ1-3, with 9 bases matching TRBD1. V lost 4 bases to trimming and J lost 4 bases; unmatched junction nucleotides: 2. The length of the CDR3 is 14 residues. Germline CDR1 SGHVS, CDR2 FQNEAQ.